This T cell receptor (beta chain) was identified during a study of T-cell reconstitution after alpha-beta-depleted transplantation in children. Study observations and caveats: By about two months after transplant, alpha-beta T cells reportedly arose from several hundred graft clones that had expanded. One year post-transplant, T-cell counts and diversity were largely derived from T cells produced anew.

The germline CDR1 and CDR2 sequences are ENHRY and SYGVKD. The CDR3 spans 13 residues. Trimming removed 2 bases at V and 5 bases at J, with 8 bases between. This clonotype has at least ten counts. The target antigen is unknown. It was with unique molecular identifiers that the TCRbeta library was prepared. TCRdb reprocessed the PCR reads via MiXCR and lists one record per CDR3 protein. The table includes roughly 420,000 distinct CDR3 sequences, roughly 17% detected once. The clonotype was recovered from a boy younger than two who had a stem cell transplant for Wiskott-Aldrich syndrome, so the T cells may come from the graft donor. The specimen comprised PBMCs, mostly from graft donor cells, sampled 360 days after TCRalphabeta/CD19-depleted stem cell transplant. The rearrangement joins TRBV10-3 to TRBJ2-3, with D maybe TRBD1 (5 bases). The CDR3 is CAISEGARDTQYF. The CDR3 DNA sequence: TGTGCCATCAGTGAGGGGGCTAGAGATACGCAGTATTTT.